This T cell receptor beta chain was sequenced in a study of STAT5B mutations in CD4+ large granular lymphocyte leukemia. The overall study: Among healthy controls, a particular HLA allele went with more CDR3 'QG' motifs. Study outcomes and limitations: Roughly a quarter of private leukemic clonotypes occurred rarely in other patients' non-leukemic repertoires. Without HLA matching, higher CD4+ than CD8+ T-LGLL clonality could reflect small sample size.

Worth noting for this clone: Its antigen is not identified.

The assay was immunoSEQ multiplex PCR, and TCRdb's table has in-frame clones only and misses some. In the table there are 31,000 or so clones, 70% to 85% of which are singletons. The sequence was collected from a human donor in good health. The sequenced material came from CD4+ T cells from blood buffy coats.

The CDR3 spells CASSGAFSGANVLTF. CDR3 bases: TGCGCCAGCAGTGGGGCCTTCTCTGGGGCCAACGTCCTGACTTTC. This rearrangement joins TRBV5-1 to TRBJ2-6; D is possibly TRBD1 (5 bases). Trimming cost V 5 bases and J 0 bases, with 9 bases left between them. Germline V gene lookup returns CDR1 SGHRS and CDR2 YFSETQ. This CDR3 region has 15 residues.